One T cell receptor (beta chain) is described in this entry. Its antigen is undetermined. The sample belongs to a study of identical twins. V lost 1 base to trimming and J lost 2 bases, with 15 bases between them. This CDR3 is built from 17 residues. The germline V gene encodes CDR1 LGHDT and CDR2 YNNKEL (reference sequence). Study-level findings and limits: The more abundant beta clonotypes in cord blood had fewer insertions, and memory repertoires did not show this. Zero-insertion analyses could be partly confounded by invariant MAIT and iNKT cells.

TCRdb itself ran the 5' RACE reads through MiXCR, one entry per CDR3 protein. The sample holds roughly 1.6 million distinct CDR3 sequences, around 33% seen once. This chain uses TRBV3-1 with TRBJ2-1, with D maybe TRBD1 (5 bases). Sequencing was carried out using cord blood. This TCR came from a newborn girl in good health. CDR3 sequence: CASSQGARARTYNEQFF. CDR3 bases: TGTGCCAGCAGCCAAGGGGCCAGGGCGCGAACCTACAATGAGCAGTTCTTC.